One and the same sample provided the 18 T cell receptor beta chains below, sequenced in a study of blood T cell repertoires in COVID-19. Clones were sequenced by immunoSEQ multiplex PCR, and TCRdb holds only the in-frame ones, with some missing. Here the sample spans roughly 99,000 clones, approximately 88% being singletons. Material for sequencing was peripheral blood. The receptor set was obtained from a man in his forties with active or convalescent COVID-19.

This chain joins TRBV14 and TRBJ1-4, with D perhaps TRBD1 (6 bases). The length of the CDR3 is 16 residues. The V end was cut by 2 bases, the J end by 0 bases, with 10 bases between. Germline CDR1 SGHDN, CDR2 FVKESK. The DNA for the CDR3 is TGTGCCAGCAGCCAAACACAGGGAGCAACTAATGAAAAACTGTTTTTT. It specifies CASSQTQGATNEKLFF.

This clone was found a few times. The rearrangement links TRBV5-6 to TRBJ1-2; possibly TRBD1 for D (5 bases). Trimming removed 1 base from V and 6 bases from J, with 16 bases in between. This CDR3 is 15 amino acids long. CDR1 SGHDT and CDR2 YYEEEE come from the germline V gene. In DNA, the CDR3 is TGTGCCAGCAGCTTGAGGGACTTGGGGTCCCATGGCTACACCTTC. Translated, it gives CASSLRDLGSHGYTF.

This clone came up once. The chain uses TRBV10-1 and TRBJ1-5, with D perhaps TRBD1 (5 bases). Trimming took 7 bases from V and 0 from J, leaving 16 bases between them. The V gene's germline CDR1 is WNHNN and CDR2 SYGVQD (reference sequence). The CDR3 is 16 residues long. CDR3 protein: CASKHRGDHSNQPQHF. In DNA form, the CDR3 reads TGCGCCAGCAAGCACCGGGGGGACCATAGCAATCAGCCCCAGCATTTT.

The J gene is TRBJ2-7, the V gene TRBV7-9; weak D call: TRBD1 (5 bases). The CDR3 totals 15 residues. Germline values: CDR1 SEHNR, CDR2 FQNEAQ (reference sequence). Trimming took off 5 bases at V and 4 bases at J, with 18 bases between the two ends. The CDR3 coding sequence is TGTGCCAGCAGCGTCACAACAGATAAGGGGTACGAGCAGTACTTC. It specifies CASSVTTDKGYEQYF. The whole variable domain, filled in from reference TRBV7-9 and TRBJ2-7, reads DTGVSQNPRHKITKRGQNVTFRCDPISEHNRLYWYRQTLGQGPEFLTYFQNEAQLEKSRLLSDRFSAERPKGSFSTLEIQRTEQGDSAMYLCASSVTTDKGYEQYFGPGTRLTVT.

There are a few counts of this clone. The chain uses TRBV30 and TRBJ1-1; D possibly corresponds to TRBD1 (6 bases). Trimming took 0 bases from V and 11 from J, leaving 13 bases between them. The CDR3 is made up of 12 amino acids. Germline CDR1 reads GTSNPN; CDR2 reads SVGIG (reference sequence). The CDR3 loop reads CAWSVSRGRAFF. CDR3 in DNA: TGTGCCTGGAGTGTTTCCAGGGGACGGGCTTTCTTT. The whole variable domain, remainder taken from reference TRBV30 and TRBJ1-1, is SQTIHQWPATLVQPVGSPLSLECTVEGTSNPNLYWYRQAAGRGLQLLFYSVGIGQISSEVPQNLSASRPQDRQFILSSKKLLLSDSGFYLCAWSVSRGRAFFGQGTRLTVV.

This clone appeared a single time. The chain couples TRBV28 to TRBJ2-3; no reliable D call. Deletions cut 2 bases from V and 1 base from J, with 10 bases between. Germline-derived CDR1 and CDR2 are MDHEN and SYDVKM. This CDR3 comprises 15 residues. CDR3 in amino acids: CASSLRGRRTDTQYF. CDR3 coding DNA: TGTGCCAGCAGTTTACGAGGCAGACGCACAGATACGCAGTATTTT.

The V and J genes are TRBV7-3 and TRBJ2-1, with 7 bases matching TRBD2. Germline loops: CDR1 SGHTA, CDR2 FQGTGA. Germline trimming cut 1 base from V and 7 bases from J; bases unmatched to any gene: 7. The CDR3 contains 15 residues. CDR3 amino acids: CASSLMTSPQNEQFF. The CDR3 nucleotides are TGTGCCAGCAGCTTAATGACTAGCCCCCAGAATGAGCAGTTCTTC.

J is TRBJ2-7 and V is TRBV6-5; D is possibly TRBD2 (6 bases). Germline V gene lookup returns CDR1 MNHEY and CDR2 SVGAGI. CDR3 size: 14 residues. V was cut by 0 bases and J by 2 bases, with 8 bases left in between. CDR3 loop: CASSYSGRAYEQYF. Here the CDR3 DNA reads TGTGCCAGCAGTTACTCCGGGAGAGCCTACGAGCAGTACTTC.

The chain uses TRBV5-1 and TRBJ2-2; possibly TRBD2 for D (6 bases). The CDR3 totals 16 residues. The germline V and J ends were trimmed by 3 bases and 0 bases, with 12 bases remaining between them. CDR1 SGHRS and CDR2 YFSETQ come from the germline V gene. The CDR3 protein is CASSWGLNANTGELFF. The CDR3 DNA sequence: TGCGCCAGCAGCTGGGGACTTAACGCGAACACCGGGGAGCTGTTTTTT.

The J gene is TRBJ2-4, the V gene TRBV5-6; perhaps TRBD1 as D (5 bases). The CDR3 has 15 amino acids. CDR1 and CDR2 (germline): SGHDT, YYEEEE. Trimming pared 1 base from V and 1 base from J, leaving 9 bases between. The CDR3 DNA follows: TGTGCCAGCAGCTTGTCGACAGCGGCCAAAAACATTCAGTACTTC. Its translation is CASSLSTAAKNIQYF.

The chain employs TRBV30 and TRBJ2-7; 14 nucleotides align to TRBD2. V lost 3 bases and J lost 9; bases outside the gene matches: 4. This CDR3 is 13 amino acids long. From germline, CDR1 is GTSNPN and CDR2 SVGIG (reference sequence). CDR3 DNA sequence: TGTGCCTGGAGCAGACTAGCGGGAGGGGCGCAGTACTTC. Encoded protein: CAWSRLAGGAQYF. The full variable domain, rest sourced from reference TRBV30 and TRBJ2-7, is SQTIHQWPATLVQPVGSPLSLECTVEGTSNPNLYWYRQAAGRGLQLLFYSVGIGQISSEVPQNLSASRPQDRQFILSSKKLLLSDSGFYLCAWSRLAGGAQYFGPGTRLTVT.

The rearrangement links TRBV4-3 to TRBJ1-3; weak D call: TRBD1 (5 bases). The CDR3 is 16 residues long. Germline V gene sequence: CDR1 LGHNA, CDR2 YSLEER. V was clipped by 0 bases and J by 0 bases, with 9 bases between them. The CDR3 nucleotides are TGCGCCAGCAGCCAAGACCAGGGTAGCTCTGGAAACACCATATATTTT. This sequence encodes CASSQDQGSSGNTIYF.

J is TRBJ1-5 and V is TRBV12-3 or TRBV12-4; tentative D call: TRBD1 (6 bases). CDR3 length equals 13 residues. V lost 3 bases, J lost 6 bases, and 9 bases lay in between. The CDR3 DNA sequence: TGTGCCAGCAGTTTGACGACAGGTCAGCCCCAGCATTTT. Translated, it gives CASSLTTGQPQHF.

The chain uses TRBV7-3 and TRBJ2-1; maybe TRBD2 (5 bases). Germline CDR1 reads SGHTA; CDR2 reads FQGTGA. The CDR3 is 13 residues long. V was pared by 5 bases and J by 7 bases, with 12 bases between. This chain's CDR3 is CASSPTTGNEQFF. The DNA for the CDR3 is TGTGCCAGCAGCCCAACCACGGGGAATGAGCAGTTCTTC.

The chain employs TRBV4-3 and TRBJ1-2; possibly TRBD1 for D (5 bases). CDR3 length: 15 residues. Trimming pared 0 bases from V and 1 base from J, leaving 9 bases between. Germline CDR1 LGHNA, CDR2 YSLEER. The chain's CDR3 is CASSQDVQVNYGYTF. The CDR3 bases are TGCGCCAGCAGCCAAGATGTACAGGTTAACTATGGCTACACCTTC.

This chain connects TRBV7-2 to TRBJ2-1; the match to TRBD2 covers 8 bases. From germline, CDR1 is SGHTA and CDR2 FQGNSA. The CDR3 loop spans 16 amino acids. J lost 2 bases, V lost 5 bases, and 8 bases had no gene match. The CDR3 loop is CASSRGGQGPYNEQFF. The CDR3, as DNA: TGTGCCAGCAGCCGGGGGGGGCAGGGGCCCTACAATGAGCAGTTCTTC.

CDR3 in DNA: TGTGCCAGCAGCAAAGACCTAGCGGGAAATAATGAGCAGTTCTTC. It is translated as CASSKDLAGNNEQFF. The chain recombines TRBV9 with TRBJ2-1; 9 nucleotides align to TRBD2. In germline, CDR1 is SGDLS, CDR2 YYNGEE. The length of the CDR3 is 15 residues. V lost 4 bases and J lost 7; bases outside the gene matches: 9.

CDR3 DNA sequence: TGTGCCAGCAGAAGTCATACAGGGTCCGGGGAGCTGTTTTTT. Protein sequence: CASRSHTGSGELFF. The chain links TRBV6-5 to TRBJ2-2; possible D gene TRBD1, 6 bases. Germline loops: CDR1 MNHEY, CDR2 SVGAGI. V lost 6 bases and J lost 6, with 14 bases in between. This CDR3 comprises 14 residues.